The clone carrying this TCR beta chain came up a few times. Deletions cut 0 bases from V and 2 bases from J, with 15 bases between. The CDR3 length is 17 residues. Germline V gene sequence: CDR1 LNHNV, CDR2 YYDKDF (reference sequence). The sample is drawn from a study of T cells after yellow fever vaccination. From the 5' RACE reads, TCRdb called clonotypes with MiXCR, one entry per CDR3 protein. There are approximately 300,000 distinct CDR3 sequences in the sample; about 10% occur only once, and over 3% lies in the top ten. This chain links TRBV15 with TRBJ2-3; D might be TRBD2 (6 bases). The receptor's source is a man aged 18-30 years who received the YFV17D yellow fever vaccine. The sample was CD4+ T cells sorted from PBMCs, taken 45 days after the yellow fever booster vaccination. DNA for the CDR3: TGTGCCACCAGCAGAGATAGGATCAGCGGGTACACAGATACGCAGTATTTT. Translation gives CATSRDRISGYTDTQYF.